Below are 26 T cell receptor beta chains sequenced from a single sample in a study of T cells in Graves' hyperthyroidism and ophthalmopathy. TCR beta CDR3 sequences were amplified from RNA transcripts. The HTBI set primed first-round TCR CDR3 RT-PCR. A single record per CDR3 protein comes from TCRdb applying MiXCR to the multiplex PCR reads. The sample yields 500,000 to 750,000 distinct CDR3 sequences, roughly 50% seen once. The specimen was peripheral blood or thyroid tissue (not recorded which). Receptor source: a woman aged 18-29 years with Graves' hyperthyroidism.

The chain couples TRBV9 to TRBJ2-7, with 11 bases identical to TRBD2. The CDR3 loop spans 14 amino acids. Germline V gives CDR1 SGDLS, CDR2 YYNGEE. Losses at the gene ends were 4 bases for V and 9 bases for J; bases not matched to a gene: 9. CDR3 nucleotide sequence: TGTGCCAGCAGCCCAACAGGGACTAGCGGCCCGCAGTACTTC. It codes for CASSPTGTSGPQYF.

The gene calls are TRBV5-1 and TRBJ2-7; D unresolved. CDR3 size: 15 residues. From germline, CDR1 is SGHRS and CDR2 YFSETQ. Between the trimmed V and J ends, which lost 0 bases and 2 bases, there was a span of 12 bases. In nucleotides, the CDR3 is TGCGCCAGCAGCTTGGAGTGGGTAACCACCTACGAGCAGTACTTC. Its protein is CASSLEWVTTYEQYF. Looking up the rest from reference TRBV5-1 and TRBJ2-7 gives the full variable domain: KAGVTQTPRYLIKTRGQQVTLSCSPISGHRSVSWYQQTPGQGLQFLFEYFSETQRNKGNFPGRFSGRQFSNSRSEMNVSTLELGDSALYLCASSLEWVTTYEQYFGPGTRLTVT.

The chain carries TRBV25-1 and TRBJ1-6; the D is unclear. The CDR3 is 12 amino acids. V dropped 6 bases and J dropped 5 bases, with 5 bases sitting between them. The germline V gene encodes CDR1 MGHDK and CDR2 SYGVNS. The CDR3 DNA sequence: TGTGCCAGCAGGGTAGATAATTCACCCCTCCACTTT. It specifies CASRVDNSPLHF.

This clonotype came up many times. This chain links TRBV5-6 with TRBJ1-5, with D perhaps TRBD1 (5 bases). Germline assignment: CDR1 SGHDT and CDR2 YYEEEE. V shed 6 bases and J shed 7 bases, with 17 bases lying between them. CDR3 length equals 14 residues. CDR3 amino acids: CASTRTGVKQPQHF. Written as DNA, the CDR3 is TGTGCCAGCACCCGGACGGGGGTCAAGCAGCCCCAGCATTTT.

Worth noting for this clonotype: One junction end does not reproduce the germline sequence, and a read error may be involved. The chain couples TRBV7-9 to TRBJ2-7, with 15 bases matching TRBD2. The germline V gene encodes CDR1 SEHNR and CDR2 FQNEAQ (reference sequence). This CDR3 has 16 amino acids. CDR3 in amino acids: CASSTKGLAGGHEQHF. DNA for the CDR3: TGTGCCAGCAGCACGAAGGGACTAGCGGGAGGACACGAGCAGCACTTC.

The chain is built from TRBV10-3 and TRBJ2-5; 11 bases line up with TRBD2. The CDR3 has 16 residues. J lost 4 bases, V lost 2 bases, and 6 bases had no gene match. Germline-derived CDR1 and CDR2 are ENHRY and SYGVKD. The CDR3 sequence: CAISEAAGLAGETQYF. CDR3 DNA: TGTGCCATCAGTGAGGCTGCCGGACTAGCGGGAGAGACCCAGTACTTC.

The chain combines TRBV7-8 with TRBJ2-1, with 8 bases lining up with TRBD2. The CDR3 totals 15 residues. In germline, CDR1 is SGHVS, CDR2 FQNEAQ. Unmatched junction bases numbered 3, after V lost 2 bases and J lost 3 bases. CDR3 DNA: TGTGCCAGCAGCTTAACTGGGACTAGCTACAATGAGCAGTTCTTC. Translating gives CASSLTGTSYNEQFF.

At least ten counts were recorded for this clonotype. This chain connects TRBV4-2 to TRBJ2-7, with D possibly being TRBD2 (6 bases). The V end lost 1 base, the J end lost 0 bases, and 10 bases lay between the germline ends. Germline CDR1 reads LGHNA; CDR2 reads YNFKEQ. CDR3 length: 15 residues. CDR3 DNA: TGTGCCAGCAGCCAAGGTGCGGGGCCCTCCTACGAGCAGTACTTC. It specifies CASSQGAGPSYEQYF.

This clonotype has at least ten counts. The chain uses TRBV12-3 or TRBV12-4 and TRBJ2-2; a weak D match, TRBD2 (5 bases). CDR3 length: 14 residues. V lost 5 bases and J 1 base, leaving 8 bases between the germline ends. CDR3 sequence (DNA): TGTGCCAGCAGTATGGACTGGAACACCGGGGAGCTGTTTTTT. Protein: CASSMDWNTGELFF.

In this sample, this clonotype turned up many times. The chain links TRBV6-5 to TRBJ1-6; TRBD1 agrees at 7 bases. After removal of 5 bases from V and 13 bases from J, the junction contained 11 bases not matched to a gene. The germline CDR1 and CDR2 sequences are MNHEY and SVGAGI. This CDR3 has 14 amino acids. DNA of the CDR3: TGTGCCAGCAGTCCCGACAGGGCGGGTTTCCCCCTCCACTTT. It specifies CASSPDRAGFPLHF.

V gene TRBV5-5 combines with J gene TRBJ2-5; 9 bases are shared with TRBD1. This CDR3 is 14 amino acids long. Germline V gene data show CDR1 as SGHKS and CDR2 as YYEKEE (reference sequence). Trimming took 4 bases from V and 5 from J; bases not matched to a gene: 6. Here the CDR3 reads CASSQDRGGETQYF. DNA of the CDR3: TGTGCCAGCAGCCAGGACAGGGGAGGCGAGACCCAGTACTTC.

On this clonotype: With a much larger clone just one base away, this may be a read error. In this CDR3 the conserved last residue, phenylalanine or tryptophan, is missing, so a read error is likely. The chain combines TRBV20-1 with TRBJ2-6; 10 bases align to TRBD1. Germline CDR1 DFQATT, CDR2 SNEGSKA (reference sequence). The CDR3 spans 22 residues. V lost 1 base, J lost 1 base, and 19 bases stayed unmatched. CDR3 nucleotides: TGCAGTGCTAGAGGAAGATATATCACGACAGGGGGCGTGATGTCTGGGGCCAACGTCCTGACTCTC. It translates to CSARGRYITTGGVMSGANVLTL.

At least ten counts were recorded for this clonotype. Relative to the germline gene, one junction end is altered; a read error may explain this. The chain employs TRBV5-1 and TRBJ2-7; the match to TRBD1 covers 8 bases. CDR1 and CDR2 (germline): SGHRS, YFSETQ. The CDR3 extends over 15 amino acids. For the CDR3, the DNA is TGCGCCAGCAGCTTCCAGGACAGGGCCTTGGATTCTCGGCACTTC. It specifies CASSFQDRALDSRHF.

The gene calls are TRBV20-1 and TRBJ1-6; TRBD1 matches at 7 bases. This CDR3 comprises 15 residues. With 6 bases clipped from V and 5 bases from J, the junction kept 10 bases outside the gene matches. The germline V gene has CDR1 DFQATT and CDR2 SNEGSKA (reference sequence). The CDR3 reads CSASWDRRNNSPLHF. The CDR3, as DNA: TGCAGTGCGAGCTGGGACAGAAGGAATAATTCACCCCTCCACTTT.

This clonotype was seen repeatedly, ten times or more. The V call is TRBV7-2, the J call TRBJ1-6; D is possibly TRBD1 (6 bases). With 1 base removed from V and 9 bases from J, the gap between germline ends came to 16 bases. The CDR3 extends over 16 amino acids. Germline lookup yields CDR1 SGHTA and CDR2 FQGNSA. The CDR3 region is CASSLGAGVGGSPLHF. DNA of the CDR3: TGTGCCAGCAGCTTAGGGGCAGGGGTCGGGGGTTCACCCCTCCACTTT.

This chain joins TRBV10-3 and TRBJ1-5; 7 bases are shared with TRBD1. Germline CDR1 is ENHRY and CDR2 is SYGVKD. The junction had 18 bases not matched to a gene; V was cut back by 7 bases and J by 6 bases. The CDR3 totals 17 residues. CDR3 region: CAIKLPDDRVRGQPQHF. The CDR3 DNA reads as TGTGCCATCAAACTTCCCGACGACAGGGTACGGGGTCAGCCCCAGCATTTT.

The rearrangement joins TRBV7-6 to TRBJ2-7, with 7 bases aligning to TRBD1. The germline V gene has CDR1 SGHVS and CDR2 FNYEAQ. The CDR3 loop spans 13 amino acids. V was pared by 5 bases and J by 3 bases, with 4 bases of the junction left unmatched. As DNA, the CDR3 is TGTGCCAGCAGCAGGGGGACAGTCTACGAGCAGTACTTC. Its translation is CASSRGTVYEQYF.

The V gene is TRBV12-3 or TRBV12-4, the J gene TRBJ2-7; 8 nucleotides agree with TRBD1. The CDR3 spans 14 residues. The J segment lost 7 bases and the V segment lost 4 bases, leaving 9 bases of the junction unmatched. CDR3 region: CASSSDRGGNEQYF. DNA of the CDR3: TGTGCCAGCAGTTCCGACAGGGGTGGTAATGAGCAGTACTTC.

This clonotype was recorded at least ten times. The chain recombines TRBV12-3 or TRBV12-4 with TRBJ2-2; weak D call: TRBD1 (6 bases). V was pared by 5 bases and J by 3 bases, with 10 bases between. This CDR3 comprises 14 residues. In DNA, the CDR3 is TGTGCCAGCAGTCCGGACAGCCACACCGGGGAGCTGTTTTTT. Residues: CASSPDSHTGELFF.

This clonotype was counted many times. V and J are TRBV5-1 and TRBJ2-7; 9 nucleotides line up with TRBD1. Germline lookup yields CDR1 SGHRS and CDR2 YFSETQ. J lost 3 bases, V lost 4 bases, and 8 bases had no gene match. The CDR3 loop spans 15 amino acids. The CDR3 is CASSTYRGRDYEQYF. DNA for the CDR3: TGCGCCAGCAGCACCTACAGGGGGCGCGACTACGAGCAGTACTTC.

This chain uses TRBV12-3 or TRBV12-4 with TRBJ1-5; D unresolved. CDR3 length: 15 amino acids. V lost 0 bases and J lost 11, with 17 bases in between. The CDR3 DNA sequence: TGTGCCAGCAGTTTAGCGGGCCGGTATGGAGAGACCCAGCATTTT. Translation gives CASSLAGRYGETQHF.

In nucleotides, the CDR3 is TGTGCCAGCAGTGAAAGGGCCCCCCCACAAGAGACCCAGTACTTC. Its protein is CASSERAPPQETQYF. This chain joins TRBV25-1 and TRBJ2-5; D not certain. This CDR3 spans 15 amino acids. The germline V and J ends were trimmed by 2 bases and 2 bases, with 12 bases remaining between them. Germline values: CDR1 MGHDK, CDR2 SYGVNS.

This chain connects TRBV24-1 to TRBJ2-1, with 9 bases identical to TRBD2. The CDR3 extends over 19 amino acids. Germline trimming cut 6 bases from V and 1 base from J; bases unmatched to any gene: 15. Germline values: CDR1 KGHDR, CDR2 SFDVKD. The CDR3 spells CATSISVEREVKSYNEQFF. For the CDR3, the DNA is TGTGCCACCAGTATCTCCGTGGAGCGGGAGGTCAAGTCCTACAATGAGCAGTTCTTC.

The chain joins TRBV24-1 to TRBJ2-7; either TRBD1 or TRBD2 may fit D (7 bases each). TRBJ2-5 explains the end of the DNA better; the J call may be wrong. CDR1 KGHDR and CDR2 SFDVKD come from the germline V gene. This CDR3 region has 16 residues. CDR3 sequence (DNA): TGTGCCACCAGTGATCGCAGGGGGTATAGCGGGGAGACCCAGTACTTC. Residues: CATSDRRGYSGETQYF.

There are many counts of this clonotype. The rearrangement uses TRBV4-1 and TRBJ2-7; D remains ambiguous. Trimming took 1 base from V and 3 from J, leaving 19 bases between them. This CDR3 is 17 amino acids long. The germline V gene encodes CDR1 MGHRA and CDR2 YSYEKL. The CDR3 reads CASSQVNLVASGYEQYF. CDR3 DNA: TGCGCCAGCAGCCAAGTAAACCTGGTTGCGTCAGGCTACGAGCAGTACTTC.

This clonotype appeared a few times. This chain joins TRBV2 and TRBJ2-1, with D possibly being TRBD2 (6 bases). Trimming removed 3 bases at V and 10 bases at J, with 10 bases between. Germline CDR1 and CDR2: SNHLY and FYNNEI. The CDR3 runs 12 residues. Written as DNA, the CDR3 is TGTGCCAGCAGTGAGATGGCGGGGGAGCAGTTCTTC. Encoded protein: CASSEMAGEQFF. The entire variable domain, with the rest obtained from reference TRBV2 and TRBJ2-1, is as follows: EPEVTQTPSHQVTQMGQEVILRCVPISNHLYFYWYRQILGQKVEFLVSFYNNEISEKSEIFDDQFSVERPDGSNFTLKIRSTKLEDSAMYFCASSEMAGEQFFGPGTRLTVL.